The clone carrying this T cell receptor (beta chain) was detected once. This entry is derived from a study of blood T cell repertoires in COVID-19. In the study overall: The samples span acute and convalescent COVID-19 from the United States, Italy and Spain. The cDNA or gDNA used as material had been derived from T cells, B-cell-depleted T cells, or PBMCs.

As handled by the study authors: Amplification from reference gene primers served as the basis for estimated nucleated cell counts. The protocol was immunoSEQ multiplex PCR, while the TCRdb copy is restricted to in-frame clones and leaves out a portion. That table furnishes V, J and clone size, whereas the DNA furnished D and trimming. The sample records over 85,000 clones, around nine tenths being singletons. Per the germline V gene, CDR1 is MNHEY and CDR2 is SMNVEV (reference sequence). The V end lost 2 bases, the J end lost 3 bases, and 8 bases lay between the germline ends. The CDR3 length is 13 residues.

Sequencing was carried out using peripheral blood. The chain employs TRBV27 and TRBJ2-7; no firm D call. The clonotype comes from a woman aged 50 to 65 with acute or convalescent COVID-19. In nucleotides, the CDR3 is TGTGCCAGCAGTTTAACCCCTATCTACGAGCAGTACTTC. It yields the protein CASSLTPIYEQYF.